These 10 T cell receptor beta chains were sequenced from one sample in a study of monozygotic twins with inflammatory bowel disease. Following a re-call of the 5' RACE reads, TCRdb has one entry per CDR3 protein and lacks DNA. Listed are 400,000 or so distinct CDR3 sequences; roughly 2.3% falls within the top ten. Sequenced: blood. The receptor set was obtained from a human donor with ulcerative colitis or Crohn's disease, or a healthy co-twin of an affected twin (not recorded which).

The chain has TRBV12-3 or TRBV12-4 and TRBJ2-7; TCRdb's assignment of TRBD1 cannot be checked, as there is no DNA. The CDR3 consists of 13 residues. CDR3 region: CASSLLQAYEQYF.

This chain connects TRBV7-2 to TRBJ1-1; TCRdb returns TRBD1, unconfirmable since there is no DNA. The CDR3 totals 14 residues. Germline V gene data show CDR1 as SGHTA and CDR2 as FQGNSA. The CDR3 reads CASSRGTWGTEAFF.

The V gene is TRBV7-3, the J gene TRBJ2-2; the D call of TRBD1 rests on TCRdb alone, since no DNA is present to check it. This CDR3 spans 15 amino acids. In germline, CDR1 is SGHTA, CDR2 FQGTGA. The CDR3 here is CASSWGQGITGELFF.

The CDR3: CAISDTGNTIYF. The gene calls are TRBV10-3 and TRBJ1-3. CDR3 size: 12 residues. The germline CDR1 and CDR2 sequences are ENHRY and SYGVKD.

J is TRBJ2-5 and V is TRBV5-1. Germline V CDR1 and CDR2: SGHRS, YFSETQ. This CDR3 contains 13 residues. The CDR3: CASSDWEQETQYF.

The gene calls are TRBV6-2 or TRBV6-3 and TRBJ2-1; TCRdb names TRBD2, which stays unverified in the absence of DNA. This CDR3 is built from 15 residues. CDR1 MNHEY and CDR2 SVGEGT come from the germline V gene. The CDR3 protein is CASSYGAGGGNEQFF.

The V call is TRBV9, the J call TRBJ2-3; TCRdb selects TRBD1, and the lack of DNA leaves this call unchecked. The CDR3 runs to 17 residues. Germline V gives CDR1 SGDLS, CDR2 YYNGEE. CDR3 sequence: CASSPSGAGGRTDTQYF.

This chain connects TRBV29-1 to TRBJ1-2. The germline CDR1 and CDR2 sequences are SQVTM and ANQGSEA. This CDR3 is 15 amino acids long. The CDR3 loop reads CSVGGVGVSLGSYTF.

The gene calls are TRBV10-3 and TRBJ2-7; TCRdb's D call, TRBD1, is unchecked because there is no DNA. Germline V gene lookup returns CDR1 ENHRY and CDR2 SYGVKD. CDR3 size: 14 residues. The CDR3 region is CAIRTATGSYEQYF.

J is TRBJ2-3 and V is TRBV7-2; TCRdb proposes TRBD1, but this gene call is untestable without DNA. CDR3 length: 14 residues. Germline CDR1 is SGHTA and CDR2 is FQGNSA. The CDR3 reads CASSSQGNADTQYF.